This T cell receptor beta chain was recovered during a study of shared clonotypes between healthy human individuals (dated by TCRdb to 2018 to 2020). Study-level background: The cohort comprised two women and a few men aged 18 to 49 years. For each donor, CD4 naive and CD4 memory were each given three plates, CD8 naive was given two plates, and CD8 memory was given one plate. The study deeply sequenced blood TCR repertoires of five healthy adults to estimate repertoire size and the extent of clonotype sharing between individuals. To increase sequencing depth and limit assay-specific biases, TCR repertoire library preparation and sequencing were carried out by different laboratories using diverse techniques. Leukapheresis yielded between about 0.9 and 10 billion PBMCs per donor. Paper-wide results and their limitations: Pairwise subsampling indicated that sequencing depth was expected to affect the degree of clonotype sharing among donors. Compared with non-shared clonotypes, clonotypes shared by all four sorted-subset donors had higher generation probabilities. Because the study included a small number of donors, the genetic and exposure-history diversity represented was limited. When a handful of donors were compared, the shared fraction of clonotypes was about 5% for naive CD4, around 3.5% for naive CD8, roughly 2.3% for memory CD4, and about 0.36% for memory CD8. Sampling was restricted to blood, and TCR repertoires in tissue are likely to differ from TCR repertoires in blood. Rarefaction of sorted-subset datasets indicated incomplete sequencing despite the large sequencing depth. Naive subsets generally had larger estimated clonotype richness than memory subsets.

Its CDR3 holds 14 amino acids, cysteine through phenylalanine. Just the 42-base CDR3 DNA is kept, in frame starting at base 1. From a lookup of the germline V gene, CDR1 and CDR2 are SGHRS and YFSETQ. The V end gives up 4 bases and the J end 5 bases, leaving 6 bases in the junction not matched to a gene. Remarks on this clone: Which antigen it targets is not known. It has no much larger one-base neighbor in the sample; base qualities were not kept.

Using the deep immunoSEQ assay, multiplex PCR amplified TCR CDR3 regions from genomic DNA. Extracted genomic DNA from each cell subset was distributed evenly across all wells of several immunoSEQ 96-well plates, and each plate was treated as a replicate. For sorted subsets, approximately 210 ng of genomic DNA, equivalent to tens of thousands of T cell genomes, went into each replicate PCR. The purified libraries were quantified using a Qubit 3.0 fluorometer, sized with a Bioanalyzer 2100, and then quantified again using the KAPA Library Quantification kit. Each immunoSEQ 96-well plate was sequenced on its own single-read 150-cycle Illumina NextSeq 550 flow cell. The authors' pipeline ran thus. Because the immunoSEQ output held only junctional sequences and lacked quality scores, the filtering could not match the filtering applied to full-length reads. To assign V/J genes and CDR3, sequences were annotated against IMGT germline references using PyIR, a Python wrapper for IgBLAST v1.9. Reads were filtered out if the reads had weak V/J assignments (E-value above 1e-6), no CDR3, stop codons, out-of-frame junctions, or ambiguous translated residues. V3J clonotypes were defined by identical inferred V gene, J gene, and CDR3 amino acid sequence. Percentage overlap between repertoires was computed as shared unique clonotypes divided by the size of the smaller repertoire. RTK rarefaction, the Chao1 estimator, and Recon v2.1 estimates of unobserved clonotypes were used to assess repertoire richness. For all TCRbeta clonotypes obtained by the gDNA method from a handful of donors, generation probabilities were computed with OLGA. As stored in TCRdb, this immuneACCESS dataset retains in-frame rearrangements with V and J assigned. A fraction of the clones does not appear; measured against another copy, unresolved V genes explain less than half of the discrepancy, and the remainder lacks a known reason. The DNA was the basis for D and trimming; V, J and clone size are from that table. The sample includes about 710,000 clones, with about three quarters observed a single time. The leading ten clones occupy 1.5% to 2% of the sample.

Donors were healthy HIV-negative adults with no recently reported acute infections or vaccinations. Only Caucasian adults living in Nashville, Tennessee, USA were represented among the donors. CD4+ T cells were enriched through magnetic negative selection, after which naive cells were positively selected on CD45RA and the remaining negative fraction served as the memory subset. Blood was collected by leukapheresis, and PBMCs were isolated by Ficoll-Histopaque density gradient centrifugation and then cryopreserved in liquid nitrogen vapor phase. Analytical flow cytometry was used to check the purity and quantity of each magnetically sorted T cell population. Genomic DNA was isolated from every sorted fraction and measured by UV absorbance on a Nanodrop 2000c.

The sequence came from a woman younger than 45 in good health. What was sequenced was memory CD4+ T cells sorted from blood. The cell subset or site label corresponds to: CD45RA-negative fraction. The rearranged chain carries TRBV5-1 and TRBJ2-5; TRBD2 aligns with 9 central bases. CDR3 protein: CASSIAGVGETQYF. Read as DNA, the sequence is TGCGCCAGCAGCATAGCGGGAGTAGGGGAGACCCAGTACTTC.